This T cell receptor beta chain appears in the sequencing data of a study of regulatory T cells in long-lasting Graves disease. This CDR3 region has 16 residues. The germline V gene encodes CDR1 MDHEN and CDR2 SYDVKM. Trimming stripped 7 bases from V and 3 bases from J, with 22 bases between. As concerns this clonotype: Its antigen is not known. A read error is possible here, since a much larger clone lies one base away.

Described time point: persistent/refractory GD, antithyroid drugs over 5 years with positive TRAb. Researchers made the TCR library from RNA that was extracted from PBMCs. Relying on iRepertoire HTBI primers and Arm-PCR of CDR3 regions, the team built TCR beta libraries. Per the original data handling: Under 75 TRBV and roughly 15 TRBJ segments were identified across samples. TCRdb fed the multiplex PCR reads into MiXCR, producing one record per CDR3 protein. TCRdb, not the original authors, processed these V and J calls. The sample contains 300,000 or so distinct CDR3 sequences, less than 20% of which appear only once. Study results and caveats: Persistent Graves' patients had lower TCR diversity than newly diagnosed ones. Gene preferences differed: TRBV28, TRBJ1-2, TRBJ2-5 in persistent cases. Clonotypes that were public and shared totalled 2,500 to 3,500 in persistent patients versus 900 to 1,000 in new patients.

The sequencing here drew on peripheral blood mononuclear cells (PBMCs), taken when the disease was refractory, from a patient treated with antithyroid drugs. The TCR originated in a female donor with Graves disease. J is TRBJ2-7 and V is TRBV28; a possible D gene is TRBD2 (7 bases). CDR3 coding DNA: TGTGCCAGCACCTCATGGGGGGGGGCCCCCAACTACGAGCAGTACTTC. Its protein is CASTSWGGAPNYEQYF.